This T cell receptor (beta chain) was captured in a study of control samples from healthy donors and cancer patients. The protocol was immunoSEQ multiplex PCR, while the TCRdb copy is restricted to in-frame clones and leaves out a portion. The sample has tens of thousands of clones; 70% to 90% are singletons. This clonotype was sampled from a middle-aged man in good health. What was sequenced was blood.

This CDR3 reads CASSLQGQGDTEAFF. The CDR3 coding sequence is TGCGCCAGCAGCCTACAGGGACAGGGGGACACTGAAGCTTTCTTT. This rearrangement joins TRBV5-1 to TRBJ1-1; 11 positions match TRBD1. The CDR3 covers 15 residues. Germline loops: CDR1 SGHRS, CDR2 YFSETQ. Trimming cost V 4 bases and J 3 bases; bases outside gene matches: 5.